What follows describes a single TCR beta chain. This sample was included in a study of T-cell memory formation after mild COVID-19. Background on the study: Most TCR clusters belonged to a single donor.

This CDR3 spans 17 amino acids. The V gene's germline CDR1 is SGHRS and CDR2 YFSETQ. The V and J ends lost 1 base and 4 bases respectively, with 15 bases between them. Using constant-segment primers, 5'RACE produced TCR alpha and TCR beta cDNA libraries carrying sample barcodes and UMIs. MiXCR, applied by TCRdb to the 5' RACE reads, yields one record per CDR3 protein. The data contain 350,000 or so distinct CDR3 sequences, under 25% of them singletons. The TCR was taken from a man younger than 30 who had mild COVID-19 (a few samples of this study predate the infection). Cell type and time point are not known. The chain links TRBV5-1 to TRBJ1-6; D is perhaps TRBD1 (6 bases). The sample comprised PBMCs or a T cell subset sorted from them (not recorded which). CDR3 sequence (DNA): TGCGCCAGCAGCTTGTCCGCTCAGGGGCGTTATAATTCACCCCTCCACTTT. Translating it yields CASSLSAQGRYNSPLHF.